A selection of T cell receptor beta chains follows, all from one sample in a study of human T cells and chemical hapten exposure. TCRdb ran MiXCR on the RACE reads and lists one entry per CDR3 protein. This table holds under 110,000 distinct CDR3 sequences, approximately 12% found once. The sequencing here drew on whole blood, taken in connection with sensitization to the hapten diphenylcyclopropenone (DPC). The receptors derive from a woman between 45 and 65 years old with alopecia areata. Some clones in this sample may be carry-over from other donors' samples. CDR3s include the opening cysteine and the closing phenylalanine or tryptophan. Each record gives: J gene, D gene, clone size, V gene, CDR3 DNA, CDR3 protein. A D gene is named only where the DNA matches it firmly. Clone size, where shown, is once, few, many, or a class for clones that have expanded.

j_gene: TRBJ2-1; d_gene: .; abundance: .; v_gene: TRBV7-2; CDR3nt: TGTGCCAGCAGCTATACAATGAGGGAGTGGGAGCAGTTCTTC; CDR3aa: CASSYTMREWEQFF
j_gene: TRBJ2-6; d_gene: .; abundance: .; v_gene: TRBV5-1; CDR3nt: TGCGCCAGCAGCTTGGGGGAACACTACCGGGTCGGGGCCAACGTCCTGACTTTC; CDR3aa: CASSLGEHYRVGANVLTF
j_gene: TRBJ1-5; d_gene: .; abundance: .; v_gene: TRBV19; CDR3nt: TGTGCCAGTGGAAAGGGCGAAGCCTATCAGCCCCAGCATTTT; CDR3aa: CASGKGEAYQPQHF
j_gene: TRBJ1-1; d_gene: .; abundance: .; v_gene: TRBV3-1; CDR3nt: TGTGCCAGCAGCCAAAGGACGAACACTGAAGCTTTCTTT; CDR3aa: CASSQRTNTEAFF
j_gene: TRBJ1-6; d_gene: .; abundance: .; v_gene: TRBV3-1; CDR3nt: TGTGCCAGCAGCCCGAGAATTTATAATTCACCCCTCCACTTT; CDR3aa: CASSPRIYNSPLHF
j_gene: TRBJ2-3; d_gene: .; abundance: few; v_gene: TRBV19; CDR3nt: TGTGCCAGTAGTCCCCGCGACAGTTTAGCCACAGATACGCAGTATTTT; CDR3aa: CASSPRDSLATDTQYF
j_gene: TRBJ2-2; d_gene: .; abundance: few; v_gene: TRBV4-2; CDR3nt: TGTGCCAGCAGCCAAATGTCAGTGAACACCGGGGAGCTGTTTTTT; CDR3aa: CASSQMSVNTGELFF
j_gene: TRBJ2-7; d_gene: .; abundance: few; v_gene: TRBV7-2; CDR3nt: TGTGCCAGCAGCTCGACCCGGACGGTTACCTACGAGCAGTACTTC; CDR3aa: CASSSTRTVTYEQYF
j_gene: TRBJ1-1; d_gene: TRBD1; abundance: .; v_gene: TRBV6-5; CDR3nt: TGTGCCAGCAGTTACTCGACAGGGGGAAGCACTGAAGCTTTCTTT; CDR3aa: CASSYSTGGSTEAFF
j_gene: TRBJ2-2; d_gene: .; abundance: few; v_gene: TRBV11-2; CDR3nt: TGTGCCAGCAGTCGTGGGGACGACCTCGACACCGGGGAGCTGTTTTTT; CDR3aa: CASSRGDDLDTGELFF
j_gene: TRBJ2-2; d_gene: .; abundance: .; v_gene: TRBV7-2; CDR3nt: TGTGCCAGCAGACCTTTAGGAGGGGCCGGGGAGCTGTTTTTT; CDR3aa: CASRPLGGAGELFF